The T cell receptor beta chain described here comes from a study of human CD8 memory T cell subsets. Per the germline V gene, CDR1 is SGHRS and CDR2 is YFSETQ. The CDR3 totals 17 residues. The study, taken as a whole, reports: The study sequenced T cell receptor beta chains only.

In regard to this clonotype: What it binds is unknown.

Per subset, duplicate vials of approximately 150,000 sorted CD8+ T cells supplied RNA. UMI-labeled 5' RACE was used, and it produced the TCR beta libraries. TCRdb reworked the 5' RACE reads into one entry per CDR3 protein, no DNA. The repertoire table contains about 18,000 distinct CDR3 sequences. The specimen sequenced was CD8+ T cells from PBMCs. The J gene is TRBJ2-2, the V gene TRBV5-1; TCRdb outputs TRBD1, but without DNA this stays unchecked. This receptor was taken from a human donor in good health. CDR3 residues: CASSPFASGGYTGELFF.